This entry lists 14 T cell receptor beta chains sequenced from one sample in a study of identifying expanded T cells in peripheral blood. Repertoires were generated with immunoSEQ multiplex PCR, while TCRdb's copy carries only in-frame clones and drops some. Of tens of thousands of clones in the sample, 88% were seen once. The sample comprised blood. Every receptor here comes from a person between 18 and 69 years old in good health.

The chain joins TRBV30 to TRBJ2-3; 14 nucleotides line up with TRBD2. Germline assignment: CDR1 GTSNPN and CDR2 SVGIG (reference sequence). V shed 7 bases, J shed 1 base, and the junction held 10 bases outside the gene matches. CDR3 length equals 17 residues. CDR3 bases: TGTGCCTTGACTAGCGGGGGGGTTACGCGCGGCACAGATACGCAGTATTTT. Amino acids: CALTSGGVTRGTDTQYF.

The CDR3 spells CASSGPSGATRTNTGELFF. CDR3 DNA sequence: TGCGCCAGCAGCGGGCCTAGCGGCGCCACCAGGACGAACACCGGGGAGCTGTTTTTT. The V call is TRBV4-1, the J call TRBJ2-2; 7 nucleotides match TRBD2. Germline CDR1 reads MGHRA; CDR2 reads YSYEKL. This CDR3 contains 19 residues. Trimming cost V 5 bases and J 0 bases; bases outside gene matches: 15.

V usage is TRBV19 and J usage is TRBJ1-6; D is possibly TRBD1 (5 bases). The V gene lost 8 bases and the J gene lost 6 bases, with 11 bases spanning the gap. The germline V gene has CDR1 LNHDA and CDR2 SQIVND (reference sequence). The CDR3 is made up of 13 amino acids. CDR3 residues: CASGLGPNSPLHF. CDR3 DNA sequence: TGTGCCAGTGGTTTGGGGCCTAATTCACCCCTCCACTTT.

A single count supports this clone. V and J are TRBV19 and TRBJ2-2; D is possibly TRBD1 (5 bases). The ends were cut back, 1 base at V and 0 bases at J, with 9 bases in the middle. The CDR3 consists of 16 residues. Germline assignment: CDR1 LNHDA and CDR2 SQIVND (reference sequence). The CDR3 loop reads CASSIVGRANTGELFF. CDR3 nucleotide sequence: TGTGCCAGTAGTATAGTAGGCAGGGCGAACACCGGGGAGCTGTTTTTT.

This clone was counted a few times. CDR3 sequence reads: CAWRGTGFGYTF. CDR3 DNA: TGTGCCTGGAGAGGGACAGGGTTCGGCTACACCTTC. The V and J genes are TRBV30 and TRBJ1-2; TRBD1 aligns across 9 bases. Germline V gene data show CDR1 as GTSNPN and CDR2 as SVGIG (reference sequence). This CDR3 has 12 residues. Trimming took 3 bases from V and 8 from J; bases not matched to a gene: 4.

The chain has TRBV6-5 and TRBJ2-5; D is possibly TRBD1 (6 bases). This CDR3 region has 13 residues. Germline-derived CDR1 and CDR2 are MNHEY and SVGAGI. Trimming shortened V by 4 bases and J by 4 bases, and 10 bases separated the two germline ends. CDR3: CASSWVRGETQYF. The CDR3 region has the DNA TGTGCCAGCAGTTGGGTCAGGGGAGAGACCCAGTACTTC.

The V gene is TRBV30, the J gene TRBJ1-1; D call uncertain. The CDR3 contains 12 residues. Deletions cut 1 base from V and 1 base from J, with 4 bases between. Germline CDR1 and CDR2: GTSNPN and SVGIG (reference sequence). CDR3: CAWSEPNTEAFF. DNA for the CDR3: TGTGCCTGGAGTGAGCCGAACACTGAAGCTTTCTTT.

This clone was seen only once. The chain carries TRBV27 and TRBJ2-3; D unclear. The CDR3 consists of 13 residues. V lost 4 bases and J 14 bases, leaving 19 bases between the germline ends. The germline CDR1 and CDR2 sequences are MNHEY and SMNVEV (reference sequence). The DNA of the CDR3 is TGTGCCAGCAGTTCGCCGGGTAGATACGTCCCGTATTTT. Translation gives CASSSPGRYVPYF.

The rearrangement uses TRBV7-2 and TRBJ2-5; 8 nucleotides match TRBD2. Trimming took 5 bases from V and 5 from J; bases not matched to a gene: 10. CDR3 length: 15 amino acids. From germline, CDR1 is SGHTA and CDR2 FQGNSA. Written as DNA, the CDR3 is TGTGCCAGCAGCACCCAGACTAGCGTGGGGGAGACCCAGTACTTC. This encodes CASSTQTSVGETQYF.

The genes are TRBV25-1 and TRBJ2-5; 10 nucleotides line up with TRBD2. Looked up from germline, CDR1 is MGHDK and CDR2 is SYGVNS. V lost 6 bases, J lost 6 bases, and 13 bases stayed unmatched. The CDR3 is 16 amino acids. This chain's CDR3 is CASSPMSAGGLKTQYF. CDR3 bases: TGTGCCAGCAGCCCCATGTCAGCGGGAGGGCTTAAGACCCAGTACTTC.

This clone was counted once. The V call is TRBV4-2, the J call TRBJ2-3; D is perhaps TRBD2 (6 bases). The CDR3 is 15 amino acids. V was clipped by 4 bases and J by 1 base, with 12 bases between them. CDR1 LGHNA and CDR2 YNFKEQ come from the germline V gene. The CDR3 DNA reads TGTGCCAGCAGCCCTGAGGTAGCGGGCACAGATACGCAGTATTTT. Translated, it gives CASSPEVAGTDTQYF.

This sequence joins TRBV7-2 and TRBJ2-5; D is unclear. This CDR3 has 13 amino acids. CDR1 and CDR2 (germline): SGHTA, FQGNSA. Trimming stripped 5 bases from V and 5 bases from J, with 12 bases between. CDR3 in DNA: TGTGCCAGCAGCCTCGGCCAACAGGAGACCCAGTACTTC. Residues: CASSLGQQETQYF.

This chain joins TRBV14 and TRBJ2-2; no definite D call. Trimming removed 1 base at V and 5 bases at J, with 14 bases between. CDR1 and CDR2 (germline): SGHDN, FVKESK. This CDR3 spans 16 amino acids. CDR3 region: CASSQAPTPRTGELFF. The CDR3 coding sequence is TGTGCCAGCAGCCAAGCCCCGACCCCGCGGACCGGGGAGCTGTTTTTT.

The rearrangement joins TRBV27 to TRBJ2-7; tentatively, D is TRBD2 (6 bases). CDR1 is MNHEY, CDR2 SMNVEV, per germline (reference sequence). Between the trimmed V and J ends, which lost 5 bases and 1 base, there was a span of 12 bases. The length of the CDR3 is 14 residues. The CDR3 coding sequence is TGTGCCAGCAGTCACCGGGGACTTTCCTACGAGCAGTACTTC. Encoded protein: CASSHRGLSYEQYF.